This is a list of T cell receptor beta chains from one sample in a study of OX40 agonist ivuxolimab in advanced cancers. The table came from immunoSEQ multiplex PCR; TCRdb's copy has only in-frame clones and leaves some out. The data contain 55,000 to 70,000 clones, 85% of them seen just once; the ten biggest clones take up 4% to 6%. Sample: CD4+ or CD8+ T cells sorted from blood, taken in a trial of the OX40 agonist ivuxolimab. These receptors were taken from an adult with an advanced solid tumor such as melanoma, head and neck, liver or kidney cancer. Each CDR3 is given with its conserved first and last residue. D genes are given only for firm matches. Size is stated for part of the rows, as once, few or many counts, or as a class when the clone is expanded.

v_gene	d_gene	j_gene	abundance	CDR3nt	CDR3aa
TRBV6-5	NA	TRBJ2-3	NA	TGTGCCAGCAGTTTGACTAGCACAGATACGCAGTATTTT	CASSLTSTDTQYF
TRBV6-6	TRBD1	TRBJ2-7	NA	TGTGCCAGCCTTACAGGGGGCTCCTACGAGCAGTACTTC	CASLTGGSYEQYF
TRBV5-1	TRBD2	TRBJ2-3	NA	TGCGCCAGCAGCCCAGGGACTAGCGCATTCACAGATACGCAGTATTTT	CASSPGTSAFTDTQYF
TRBV28	NA	TRBJ2-5	NA	TGTGCCAGCAGTTCAGGGTGGGCACAAGAGACCCAGTACTTC	CASSSGWAQETQYF
TRBV13	NA	TRBJ2-6	NA	TGTGCCAGCAGCTTAGGCCTGAGGGGCGCTTTAAGCTCTGGGGCCAACGTCCTGACTTTC	CASSLGLRGALSSGANVLTF
TRBV6-1	NA	TRBJ2-7	NA	TGTGCCAGCAGTGAAGTAGGTGGAGATTACGAGCAGTACTTC	CASSEVGGDYEQYF
TRBV28	TRBD1	TRBJ2-7	NA	TGTGCCAGCAGGGGGACAGGGCTCTCCTACGAGCAGTACTTC	CASRGTGLSYEQYF
TRBV19	NA	TRBJ2-7	few	TGTGCCAGTAGTATAGTAGGGCAACAGGGCTCTCAGAACGAGCAGTACTTC	CASSIVGQQGSQNEQYF
TRBV28	NA	TRBJ1-1	NA	TGTGCCAGCAGTCCCGACACTGAAGCTTTCTTT	CASSPDTEAFF
TRBV4-3	TRBD1	TRBJ2-5	NA	TGCGCCAGCAGCCAAGACGCAGGGGGAGCAGGGGAGACCCAGTACTTC	CASSQDAGGAGETQYF
TRBV4-2	NA	TRBJ1-5	NA	TGTGCCAGCAGCCAAGGCGGTTATAGCAATCAGCCCCAGCATTTT	CASSQGGYSNQPQHF
TRBV27	NA	TRBJ2-5	once	TGTGCCAGCAGCAAAAACTCGGACAGCGAGACCCAGTACTTC	CASSKNSDSETQYF
TRBV7-8	NA	TRBJ1-1	NA	TGTGCCAGCAGCCCAGAGGGGTGGGGGTCTGAAGCTTTCTTT	CASSPEGWGSEAFF
TRBV27	NA	TRBJ1-1	NA	TGTGCCAGCAGTTACACTTACGGAAGGAACACTGAAGCTTTCTTT	CASSYTYGRNTEAFF
TRBV11-3	TRBD1	TRBJ2-5	NA	TGTGCCAGCAGCTCTTGGACAGGGGTTGAGGAGACCCAGTACTTC	CASSSWTGVEETQYF
TRBV7-6	NA	TRBJ2-1	NA	TGTGCCAGCAGCCCAGCCGGGACAATTGAGCAGTTCTTC	CASSPAGTIEQFF
TRBV10-2	NA	TRBJ2-7	NA	TGCGCCAGCAACCGGGACTTGTCCTACGAGCAGTACTTC	CASNRDLSYEQYF
TRBV9	NA	TRBJ1-6	NA	TGTGCCAGCAGCGTAGCCAATAATTCACCCCTCCACTTT	CASSVANNSPLHF
TRBV19	NA	TRBJ2-7	NA	TGTGCCAGTAGTATCCCGGGGGTGGGCGAGCAGTACTTC	CASSIPGVGEQYF
TRBV6-6	TRBD1	TRBJ1-2	NA	TGTGCCACCCAACCTGGAGGACAGGGGGCGGGAGGCTACACCTTC	CATQPGGQGAGGYTF
TRBV5-6	TRBD2	TRBJ2-1	NA	TGTGCCAGCAGCATACTAGCGAACTACAATGAGCAGTTCTTC	CASSILANYNEQFF
TRBV4-2	NA	TRBJ2-7	few	TGTGCCAGCAGCCAAGGGGCGAGGGAGAACGAGCAGTACTTC	CASSQGARENEQYF
TRBV7-3	TRBD1	TRBJ1-2	NA	TGTGCCAGCAGCTCTACGACAGGGAGTCCCTATGGCTACACCTTC	CASSSTTGSPYGYTF
TRBV11-1	NA	TRBJ2-1	NA	TGTGCCAGCAGCGTATATGAGAGCTCCTACAATGAGCAGTTCTTC	CASSVYESSYNEQFF
TRBV7-3	NA	TRBJ2-1	NA	TGTGCCAGCAGCTTAAGACCCCCGGCCGGGACAATAAACAATGAGCAGTTCTTC	CASSLRPPAGTINNEQFF
TRBV20-1	NA	TRBJ2-7	NA	TGCAGTGCTAGCGTCACAGACGAGCAGTACTTC	CSASVTDEQYF